These T cell receptor beta chains were read from a single sample in a study of T cell responses to AZD1222 COVID-19 vaccine. TCRdb's table, derived via immunoSEQ multiplex PCR, lists solely in-frame clones and lacks some. The sample yields around 130,000 clones, 93% seen once. Sequences were derived from peripheral blood, sampled on day 0 of AZD1222 vaccination. All receptors derive from an adult in good health. The CDR3 runs from the conserved cysteine through the conserved F or W. The D gene is left open where the match is weak. Size is stated for part of the rows, as once, few or many counts, or as a class when the clone is expanded.

DNA,CDR3,length,V,J,D,size
TGTGCCAGCAGCCCGGGGCCTATGGCGACAGCTTTCTTT,CASSPGPMATAFF,13,TRBV7-3,TRBJ1-1,NA,NA
TGTGCCAGCAGCTTATCAGGACAGGTCGGCTACACCTTC,CASSLSGQVGYTF,13,TRBV7-9,TRBJ1-2,TRBD1,NA
TGTGCCTGGGGCGCTGGGCTGCCCTACGAGCAGTACTTC,CAWGAGLPYEQYF,13,TRBV30,TRBJ2-7,NA,NA
TGTGCCAGCAAACACAGGGAGGGGGACACTGAAGCTTTCTTT,CASKHREGDTEAFF,14,TRBV2,TRBJ1-1,NA,NA
TGTGCCAGCACTAGGGGGGCCCGGTATAATTCACCCCTCCACTTT,CASTRGARYNSPLHF,15,TRBV27,TRBJ1-6,NA,NA
TGTGCCAGCAGCCAAGCGGGGCGAGAGACCCAGTACTTC,CASSQAGRETQYF,13,TRBV3-1/TRBV3-2,TRBJ2-5,NA,NA
TGTGCCAGCAGCCAAGAATACGAGCAGTACTTC,CASSQEYEQYF,11,TRBV3-1/TRBV3-2,TRBJ2-7,NA,NA
TGTGCCAGCAGTGAGACCGATCGCTTCCAGACCCAGTACTTC,CASSETDRFQTQYF,14,TRBV2,TRBJ2-5,NA,NA
TGTGCCAGCAGCTACCGGGGTCCGGAGACCCAGTACTTC,CASSYRGPETQYF,13,TRBV5-6,TRBJ2-5,NA,NA
TGTGCCAGCAGGGACAGCTACGAGCAGTACTTC,CASRDSYEQYF,11,TRBV28,TRBJ2-7,NA,few
TGTGCCAGCAGCTTACTAGCGGGGGGTAATGAGCAGTTCTTC,CASSLLAGGNEQFF,14,TRBV7-3,TRBJ2-1,TRBD2,NA
TGCGCCAGCGCGGGACAGCACACCGGGGAGCTGTTTTTT,CASAGQHTGELFF,13,TRBV5-1,TRBJ2-2,NA,NA
TGTGCCAGCACCCTCAGGGGGGGGGCTGAAGCTTTCTTT,CASTLRGGAEAFF,13,TRBV5-6,TRBJ1-1,TRBD1,NA
TGTGCTAGTGGTTTTTTATTGAGAAGTTATGGCTACACCTTC,CASGFLLRSYGYTF,14,TRBV12-5,TRBJ1-2,NA,once
TGCGCCAGCAGCCAAGAGGTTTTGGATCAGCCCCAGCATTTT,CASSQEVLDQPQHF,14,TRBV4-3,TRBJ1-5,NA,NA
TGTGCCTGGAGTGTCACGGGTGGCACAGATACGCAGTATTTT,CAWSVTGGTDTQYF,14,TRBV30,TRBJ2-3,NA,NA
TGTGCCAGCAGTGCGGGACAGGAACGGTCACCCCTCCACTTT,CASSAGQERSPLHF,14,TRBV27,TRBJ1-6,TRBD1,NA
TGTGCCAGTAGTAAGCCCGGGGTTCAAGCGTACGAGCAGTACTTC,CASSKPGVQAYEQYF,15,TRBV19,TRBJ2-7,NA,few
TGTGCCAGCAGTCGACCAGTTAGTCTCGCGAGTCTTTATGGCTACACCTTC,CASSRPVSLASLYGYTF,17,TRBV28,TRBJ1-2,NA,NA
TGTGCCACCAGCAGAGGGCGCGGGGATTGGGGCTACACCTTC,CATSRGRGDWGYTF,14,TRBV15,TRBJ1-2,NA,NA
TGTGCCAGTGGAGAACAGGGTTCCTACGAGCAGTACTTC,CASGEQGSYEQYF,13,TRBV19,TRBJ2-7,NA,NA
TGTGCCAGCAGCTTAATGGGACAGAGCACAGATACGCAGTATTTT,CASSLMGQSTDTQYF,15,TRBV7-3,TRBJ2-3,TRBD1,NA
TGCGCCAGCAGCTTGGTAGGGTCTGGACGATATGGCTACACCTTC,CASSLVGSGRYGYTF,15,TRBV5-1,TRBJ1-2,NA,NA
TGTGCCAGCAGCCCCTATAACCGGGTGATTACAGATACGCAGTATTTT,CASSPYNRVITDTQYF,16,TRBV5-6,TRBJ2-3,NA,NA
TGTGCCAGCAGCCAAGGGACTAGCGGGGGATTCACAGATACGCAGTATTTT,CASSQGTSGGFTDTQYF,17,TRBV5-8,TRBJ2-3,TRBD2,NA
TGTGCCAGCAGCTTAGGAAGTCCTGATGGAAATGAGCAGTTCTTC,CASSLGSPDGNEQFF,15,TRBV7-9,TRBJ2-1,NA,NA
TGTGCCAGCAGCTCTGACAGGGATCGCGAAAAACTGTTTTTT,CASSSDRDREKLFF,14,TRBV7-9,TRBJ1-4,TRBD1,NA
TGTGCCAGCAACCTTGGTAACACCGGGGAGCTGTTTTTT,CASNLGNTGELFF,13,TRBV11-2,TRBJ2-2,NA,NA
TGCGCCAGCAGGGTACAGGCCAGCTCCTACGAGCAGTACTTC,CASRVQASSYEQYF,14,TRBV5-1,TRBJ2-7,NA,few
TGTGCCAGCAGTTTCTCTCTATATCTCACAGATACGCAGTATTTT,CASSFSLYLTDTQYF,15,TRBV28,TRBJ2-3,NA,NA
TGTGCCAGCAGCTTGGCGGGGACCACCTACGAGCAGTACTTC,CASSLAGTTYEQYF,14,TRBV5-6,TRBJ2-7,NA,NA
TGTGCCAGCAGCCTACAACTAGCGGGAGCTGGCCATGAGCAGTTCTTC,CASSLQLAGAGHEQFF,16,TRBV7-9,TRBJ2-1,TRBD2,few
TGTGCCAGCAGTGATGGGATCACAGATACGCAGTATTTT,CASSDGITDTQYF,13,TRBV6-1,TRBJ2-3,NA,NA
TGTGCCAGCAGCTTATCTGCGGGGGGGTACAATGAGCAGTTCTTC,CASSLSAGGYNEQFF,15,TRBV7-3,TRBJ2-1,TRBD2,NA
TGTGCCAGCAGCGTAACCCCGGAGGGGGCTGGCTACACCTTC,CASSVTPEGAGYTF,14,TRBV9,TRBJ1-2,TRBD1,NA
TGCGCCAGCAGGACTAGCGGGGTGACCTACAATGAGCAGTTCTTC,CASRTSGVTYNEQFF,15,TRBV5-1,TRBJ2-1,TRBD2,NA
TGCAGTGCTAGTTCCAGCCGCTTGAACACCGGGGAGCTGTTTTTT,CSASSSRLNTGELFF,15,TRBV20-1,TRBJ2-2,NA,NA
TGTGCCAGCAGCCCAGGGGGACTAGCGGCTACCGGGGAGCTGTTTTTT,CASSPGGLAATGELFF,16,TRBV5-4,TRBJ2-2,TRBD2,NA
TGTGCCAGCACCCAGACCGCGGGTGCGGGCGGTACGCAGTATTTT,CASTQTAGAGGTQYF,15,TRBV11-1,TRBJ2-3,NA,NA
TGTGCCAGCAGTCGGCGTTACAATGAGCAGTTCTTC,CASSRRYNEQFF,12,TRBV12-3/TRBV12-4,TRBJ2-1,NA,NA
TGTGCCAGCAGCCTCAAAGGGACGACCGGGGGCTCTGGAAACACCATATATTTT,CASSLKGTTGGSGNTIYF,18,TRBV11-2,TRBJ1-3,NA,NA
TGTGCCTGGAGCGGCAATGAAAAACTGTTTTTT,CAWSGNEKLFF,11,TRBV30,TRBJ1-4,NA,NA
TGTGCCAGCAGCCAAGATATAGGGCGGGACTACGAGCAGTACTTC,CASSQDIGRDYEQYF,15,TRBV4-2,TRBJ2-7,NA,NA
TGTGCCAGCAGCTTGGCGGGTAAAAGGGAGACCCAGTACTTC,CASSLAGKRETQYF,14,TRBV5-6,TRBJ2-5,NA,NA
TGTGCCAGCAGCCCCAATGGGGCTCCTCCAGAGACCCAGTACTTC,CASSPNGAPPETQYF,15,TRBV28,TRBJ2-5,NA,NA
TGTGCCAGCAGCGGACAGGGGGCCCGCTACGAGCAGTACTTC,CASSGQGARYEQYF,14,TRBV27,TRBJ2-7,TRBD1,NA
TGCAGCGTTGAAGATGCCGGAATGAACACTGAAGCTTTCTTT,CSVEDAGMNTEAFF,14,TRBV29-1,TRBJ1-1,NA,NA
TGTGCCAGCAGTTCACAGGGTTATGGCTACACCTTC,CASSSQGYGYTF,12,TRBV12-3/TRBV12-4,TRBJ1-2,NA,few
TGTGCCAGCAGTGCCCAGGGGGCCGCTGCTGAAGCTTTCTTT,CASSAQGAAAEAFF,14,TRBV28,TRBJ1-1,TRBD1,NA
TGTGCCAGCAGTGAAGGATCGGGAAACACCATATATTTT,CASSEGSGNTIYF,13,TRBV2,TRBJ1-3,NA,NA
TGTGCCAGTAGTAACTTTGGCCGTGTGCCTGAAGCTTTCTTT,CASSNFGRVPEAFF,14,TRBV19,TRBJ1-1,NA,NA
TGTGCCAGCAGCGCCGGGACTCCGCAAGAGACCCAGTACTTC,CASSAGTPQETQYF,14,TRBV9,TRBJ2-5,NA,NA
TGTGCCAGCTCACCAGGGGTACGCACTGAAGCTTTCTTT,CASSPGVRTEAFF,13,TRBV18,TRBJ1-1,NA,once
TGCAGCGTTGAAGGGGGAGGCAGTAACTATGGCTACACCTTC,CSVEGGGSNYGYTF,14,TRBV29-1,TRBJ1-2,NA,NA
TGTGCCAGCAGTGAGGCCGGTTTGGGCGAGCAGTACTTC,CASSEAGLGEQYF,13,TRBV6-1,TRBJ2-7,NA,NA
TGTGCCAGCAGCTTCACGACAGGGGAGGACGAGCAGTACTTC,CASSFTTGEDEQYF,14,TRBV11-2,TRBJ2-7,TRBD1,once
TGTGCCAGCAGCCCTCGTGGTATGGGGGGGGGAGAAGCTTTCTTT,CASSPRGMGGGEAFF,15,TRBV3-1/TRBV3-2,TRBJ1-1,NA,NA